The clone carrying this TCR beta chain qualifies as large (0.1 to 1%). The antigen remains undetermined. Time point of the sample: week 5, during vaccination. In every dose of vaccine, 300 ug of mutant IDH1 20-mer peptide was given alongside topical imiquimod. The data were taken from a study of a mutant IDH1 vaccine in newly diagnosed glioma. Across the whole study: Eight vaccine injections were given to patients in weeks 1, 3, 5, 7, 11, 15, 19 and 23. Treatment recipients were approximately 62% male and around 40% female, and their mean age was roughly 40 years. Most patients had received both radiotherapy and temozolomide, the prior options being radiotherapy, temozolomide, or both. Points from the study as a whole: Seemingly, pseudoprogression had no relation to changes in the top peripheral T cell clonotypes.

Repertoires were generated with immunoSEQ multiplex PCR, while TCRdb's copy carries only in-frame clones and drops some. This table holds about 26,000 clones, more than 65% found once. V lost 0 bases to trimming and J lost 7 bases, with 10 bases between them. The CDR3 sequence is 15 residues long. CDR1 MGHRA and CDR2 YSYEKL come from the germline V gene. The TCR sequence derives from a man aged 35 to 55 with glioma. Some clones in this sample may be carry-over from other donors' samples. The V call is TRBV4-1, the J call TRBJ1-6, with D unclear. This specimen consisted of PBMCs, obtained from a glioma patient whose treatment included an IDH1 peptide vaccine. The CDR3 loop reads CASSQDALPNSPLHF. As DNA, the CDR3 is TGCGCCAGCAGCCAAGACGCCCTCCCGAATTCACCCCTCCACTTT.